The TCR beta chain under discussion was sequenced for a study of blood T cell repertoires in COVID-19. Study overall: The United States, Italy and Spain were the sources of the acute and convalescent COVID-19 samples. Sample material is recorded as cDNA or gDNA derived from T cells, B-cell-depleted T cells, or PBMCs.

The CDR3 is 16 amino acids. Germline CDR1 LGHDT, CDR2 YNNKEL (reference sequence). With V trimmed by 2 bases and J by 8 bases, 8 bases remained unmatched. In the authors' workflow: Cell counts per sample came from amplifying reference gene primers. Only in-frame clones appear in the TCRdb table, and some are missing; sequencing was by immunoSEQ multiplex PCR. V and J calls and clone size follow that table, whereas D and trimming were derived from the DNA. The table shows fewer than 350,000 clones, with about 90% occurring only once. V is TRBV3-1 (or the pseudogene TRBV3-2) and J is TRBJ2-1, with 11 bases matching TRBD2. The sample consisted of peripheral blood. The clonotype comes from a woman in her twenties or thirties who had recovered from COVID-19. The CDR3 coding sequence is TGTGCCAGCAGCCAAAAACTAGCGGGAGATCCCCATGAGCAGTTCTTC. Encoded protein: CASSQKLAGDPHEQFF.